Listed below are T cell receptor beta chains from one sample, sequenced in a study of blood T cell repertoires in COVID-19. Assay: immunoSEQ multiplex PCR; the TCRdb copy retains only in-frame clones and omits some. This repertoire shows hundreds of thousands of clones, approximately 89% found once; its top ten account for approximately 0.9%. Material for sequencing was peripheral blood. These receptor sequences come from a man in his late teens or twenties with COVID-19, enrolled during active disease. Both conserved end residues are part of each CDR3. A D gene is named only where the DNA matches it firmly. Clone size, where shown, is once, few, many, or a class for clones that have expanded.

D	size	V	J	DNA	CDR3
-	few	TRBV6-5	TRBJ1-1	TGTGCCAGCAGTTTAGGGAGGGAGACTGAAGCTTTCTTT	CASSLGRETEAFF
TRBD2	-	TRBV13	TRBJ2-7	TGTGCCAGCAGCTCAGCTAGCGGGGCGATTTACGAGCAGTACTTC	CASSSASGAIYEQYF
-	-	TRBV10-1	TRBJ1-5	TGCGCCAGCCTCGGTAAAGCCAACCGGACATTCAATCAGCCCCAGCATTTT	CASLGKANRTFNQPQHF
-	-	TRBV9	TRBJ2-1	TGTGCCAGCAGCGTAAGTACTCCCTACAATGAGCAGTTCTTC	CASSVSTPYNEQFF
-	-	TRBV12-3/TRBV12-4	TRBJ1-5	TGTGCCAGCAGCCTAAAGCCGGATCAGCCCCAGCATTTT	CASSLKPDQPQHF
TRBD2	-	TRBV12-3/TRBV12-4	TRBJ2-1	TGTGCCAGCAGAGCGGGGAGGATGTATGAGCAGTTCTTC	CASRAGRMYEQFF
TRBD1	-	TRBV7-3	TRBJ2-7	TGTGCCAGCAGCCCACAGACAGGGAGCTCCTACGAGCAGTACTTC	CASSPQTGSSYEQYF
TRBD2	once	TRBV29-1	TRBJ2-7	TGCAGCGTTGAGACTAGCGGGGGGTATGGTAACGAGCAGTACTTC	CSVETSGGYGNEQYF
-	-	TRBV4-2	TRBJ2-5	TGTGCCAGCAGCCCCGGACTCGGACAGTTCCAAGAGACCCAGTACTTC	CASSPGLGQFQETQYF
-	-	TRBV13	TRBJ1-1	TGTGCCAGCAGCTCACGGACAAATCTGAACACTGAAGCTTTCTTT	CASSSRTNLNTEAFF
-	-	TRBV7-2	TRBJ2-1	TGTGCCAGCAGCTTAGTAGCAAACTACAATGAGCAGTTCTTC	CASSLVANYNEQFF
-	once	TRBV18	TRBJ2-1	TGTGCCAGCTCACCAGGACACAACTGGGACAATGAGCAGTTCTTC	CASSPGHNWDNEQFF